This T cell receptor beta chain was recorded in a study of blood T cell repertoires in COVID-19 (dated by TCRdb to 2018 to 2020). Turning to the overall study: Samples covering the acute and convalescent phases of COVID-19 were provided by collaborators in the United States, Italy and Spain. The prospective study material was composed of cDNA or gDNA derived from T cells, B-cell-depleted T cells, or PBMCs. The samples were drawn from the first 160 participants of the ongoing ImmuneRACE study and from 1,254 subjects provided by 6 global collaborators. HLA class I and class II types, where available, came from metadata supplied by the sample provider rather than from assay-based typing. A de-identified subject ID, COVID-19 status, age in years and sex were almost always included in the sample metadata. The dataset comprised deeply sampled blood TCRbeta repertoires from subjects exposed to, actively infected with, or recovered from COVID-19. A freely available public database, intended as a resource for researchers studying the immune response to SARS-CoV-2, is where the repertoires were released.

Points on this clone: Its recognized antigen is unknown. Base qualities were left out, and no much larger clone turns up one base away.

TCRbeta CDR3 regions were amplified from genomic DNA using the immunoSEQ Assay, a bias-controlled multiplex PCR. On the authors' methods: Nucleated cell counts per sample were estimated from amplification of reference gene primers within the assay. Sequence reads were collapsed and filtered to measure the absolute abundance of every unique TCRbeta CDR3 rearrangement. For each sample, productive Simpson clonality was calculated as the square root of Simpson's diversity index across productive rearrangements. The clones in this table, taken by TCRdb from immuneACCESS, are in-frame only. Not every clone is retained; where verified, under half of the shortfall comes from an unresolved V gene, and the cause of the rest is unknown. V and J calls and clone size are copied from that table; D and trimming were computed from the DNA. Here the sample has some 200,000 clones; 80% to 90% occur a single time. The ten top clones hold roughly 3.7% of the sample.

For CDR1 and CDR2, the germline V gene lists SGHRS and YFSETQ. The CDR3 contains 15 residues, cysteine and phenylalanine counted. The CDR3 DNA has 45 bases and is translated from base 1. A distance of 12 bases separates the germline ends of V and J, which lose 6 bases and 0 bases respectively. General study outcomes and caveats: The amount of clinical and demographic metadata varied by source and participant and was provided uncurated.

Enrolling through a virtual design, the prospective study's participants ranged in age from roughly 18 to 95 years and lived across some 22 United States geographic areas. To assign participants to cohorts, the prospective study relied on clinical history that participants themselves reported in a screening survey and a study questionnaire. Each participant in the prospective study had whole blood, serum and a nasopharyngeal or oropharyngeal swab collected by mobile phlebotomists. Over an approximately 2-month period, participants in the prospective study had the option of providing additional blood draws and questionnaires. Before DNA extraction, prospective study blood samples were shipped either frozen or at room temperature.

Rearrangement joined TRBV5-1 to TRBJ2-2, and TRBD1 may be the D gene, going by 6 matching bases. This TCR was sampled from a woman aged 18-35 years in a cohort exposed to, infected with or recovered from COVID-19 (not recorded which). Sequences were obtained from PBMCs or T cells enriched from blood (not recorded which). Read as DNA, the sequence is TGCGCCAGCAACCAGGGGTCCGCGAACACCGGGGAGCTGTTTTTT. Its translation reads: CASNQGSANTGELFF. Supplemented by the reference TRBV5-1 and TRBJ2-2 proteins around the CDR3, the complete variable domain is KAGVTQTPRYLIKTRGQQVTLSCSPISGHRSVSWYQQTPGQGLQFLFEYFSETQRNKGNFPGRFSGRQFSNSRSEMNVSTLELGDSALYLCASNQGSANTGELFFGEGSRLTVL.